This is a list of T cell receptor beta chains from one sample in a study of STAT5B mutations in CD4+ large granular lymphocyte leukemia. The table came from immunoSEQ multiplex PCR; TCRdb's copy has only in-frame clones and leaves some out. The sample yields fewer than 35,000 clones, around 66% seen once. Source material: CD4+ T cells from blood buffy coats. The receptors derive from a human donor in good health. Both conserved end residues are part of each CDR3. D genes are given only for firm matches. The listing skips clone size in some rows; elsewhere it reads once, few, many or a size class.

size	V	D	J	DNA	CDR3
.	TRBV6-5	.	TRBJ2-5	TGTGCCAGCAGTTACTCTCCTAGCCAAGAGACCCAGTACTTC	CASSYSPSQETQYF
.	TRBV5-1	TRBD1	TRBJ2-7	TGCGCCACCAAGGGGGCAAACAGCGACGAGCAGTACTTC	CATKGANSDEQYF
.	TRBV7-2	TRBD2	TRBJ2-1	TGTGCCAGCAGCGAAAGACTAGCGGGGGAATTGGGTGAGCAGTTCTTC	CASSERLAGELGEQFF
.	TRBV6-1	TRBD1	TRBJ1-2	TGTGCCAGCAGTGATCACTTTCCGGGACAGGGCGTTCATGGCTACACCTTC	CASSDHFPGQGVHGYTF
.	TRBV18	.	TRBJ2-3	TGTGCCAGCTCACCAAGCACAGATACGCAGTATTTT	CASSPSTDTQYF
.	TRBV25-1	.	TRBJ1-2	TGTGCCAGCAGTGATCCGGGCTATACTGGCTACACCTTC	CASSDPGYTGYTF
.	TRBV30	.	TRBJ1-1	TGTGCCTGGACAGGGTGGAGGACTGAAGCTTTCTTT	CAWTGWRTEAFF
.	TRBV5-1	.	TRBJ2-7	TGCGCCAGCAGCTTGGTTCCGGGCGACTCCTACGAGCAGTACTTC	CASSLVPGDSYEQYF
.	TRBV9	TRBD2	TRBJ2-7	TGTGCCAGCAGCGTAGGAGCGGGGGGTTACGAGCAGTACTTC	CASSVGAGGYEQYF
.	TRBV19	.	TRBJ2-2	TGTGCCAGTAGAAGCGCCTCCGGGGAGCTGTTTTTT	CASRSASGELFF
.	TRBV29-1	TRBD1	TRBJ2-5	TGCAGCGTTCAAACCACAGGGGGCGGAGGAGAGACCCAGTACTTC	CSVQTTGGGGETQYF
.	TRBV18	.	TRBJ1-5	TGTGCCAGCTCACCCTCGGGGATAGACGATCAGCCCCAGCATTTT	CASSPSGIDDQPQHF
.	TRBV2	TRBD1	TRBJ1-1	TGTGCCAGCAGTTGGACAGGCGAAGCTTTCTTT	CASSWTGEAFF
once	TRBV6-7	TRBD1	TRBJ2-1	TGTGCCAGCAGTCGCCGGGACAGGGATGGCAATGAGCAGTTCTTC	CASSRRDRDGNEQFF
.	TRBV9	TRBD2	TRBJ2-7	TGTGCCAGCAGCCTCACTGCACTAGCGAACTACGAGCAGTACTTC	CASSLTALANYEQYF
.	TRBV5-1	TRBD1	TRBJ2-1	TGCGCCAGCAGCTTGGCAGGGGGAACCTACAATGAGCAGTTCTTC	CASSLAGGTYNEQFF
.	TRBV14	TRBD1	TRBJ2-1	TGTGCCAGCAGCCCGTGGACAGGGCAGACTAATGAGCAGTTCTTC	CASSPWTGQTNEQFF